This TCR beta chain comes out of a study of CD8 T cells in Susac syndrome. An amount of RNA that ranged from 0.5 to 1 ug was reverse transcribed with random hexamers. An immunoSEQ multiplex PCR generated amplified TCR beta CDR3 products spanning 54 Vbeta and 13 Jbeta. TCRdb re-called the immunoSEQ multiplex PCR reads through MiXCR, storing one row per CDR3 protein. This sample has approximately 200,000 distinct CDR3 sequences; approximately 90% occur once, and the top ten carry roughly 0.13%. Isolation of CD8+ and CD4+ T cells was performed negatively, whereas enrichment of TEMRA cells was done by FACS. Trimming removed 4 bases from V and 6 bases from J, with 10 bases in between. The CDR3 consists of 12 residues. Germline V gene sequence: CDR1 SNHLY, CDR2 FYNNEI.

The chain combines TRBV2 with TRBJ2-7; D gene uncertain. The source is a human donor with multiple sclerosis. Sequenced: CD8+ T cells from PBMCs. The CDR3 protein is CASSGSSGEQYF. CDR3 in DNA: TGTGCCAGCAGTGGTTCCTCCGGCGAGCAGTACTTC.